This T cell receptor (beta chain) was sequenced during a study of spatial heterogeneity in lung cancer. This clonotype occurred many times. TCRdb used MiXCR to reprocess the 5' RACE reads, holding one entry per CDR3 protein. The table records 30,000 to 40,000 distinct CDR3 sequences, 3.1% of them present only once. The V and J ends lost 4 bases and 3 bases respectively, with 16 bases between them. This CDR3 region has 15 residues. Per the germline V gene, CDR1 is SGHRS and CDR2 is YFSETQ. This sample's time point: sample taken at primary tumor resection. Patients with untreated early-stage non-small cell lung cancer, numbering approximately 70, were the donors.

The chain is built from TRBV5-1 and TRBJ2-5; D unclear. This sample comprised normal lung tissue next to the tumor, obtained at surgery. This TCR was sampled from a male donor with early-stage non-small cell lung cancer. In DNA, the CDR3 is TGCGCCAGCAGCCCCATCACTTTTAGTAAAGAGACCCAGTACTTC. It yields the protein CASSPITFSKETQYF. Filled out from reference TRBV5-1 and TRBJ2-5, the complete variable domain reads KAGVTQTPRYLIKTRGQQVTLSCSPISGHRSVSWYQQTPGQGLQFLFEYFSETQRNKGNFPGRFSGRQFSNSRSEMNVSTLELGDSALYLCASSPITFSKETQYFGPGTRLLVL.